This TCR beta chain is drawn from a study of T cells in Graves' hyperthyroidism and ophthalmopathy. Study results and caveats: Within blood appeared most thyroid clonotypes that had expanded above 0.001. Stable hyperthyroidism and ophthalmopathy were separated using 13 V-J signatures.

Only one count was recorded for this clonotype. The antigen remains unidentified. Researchers took RNA transcripts and amplified the TCR beta CDR3 regions from them. During a first-round RT-PCR of the TCR CDR3, the HTBI primer set was used. MiXCR, applied by TCRdb to the multiplex PCR reads, yields one record per CDR3 protein. This table has around 340,000 distinct CDR3 sequences, approximately 18% appearing once. The V end was cut by 2 bases, the J end by 6 bases, with 13 bases between. This CDR3 contains 14 residues. The sequencing input was blood. The receptor's source is a woman between 50 and 59 years old with Graves' hyperthyroidism. The chain carries TRBV12-3 or TRBV12-4 and TRBJ1-2; D gene uncertain. In DNA form, the CDR3 reads TGTGCCAGCAGTTTATTGCACATCGGCAATGGCTACACCTTC. Translated: CASSLLHIGNGYTF.